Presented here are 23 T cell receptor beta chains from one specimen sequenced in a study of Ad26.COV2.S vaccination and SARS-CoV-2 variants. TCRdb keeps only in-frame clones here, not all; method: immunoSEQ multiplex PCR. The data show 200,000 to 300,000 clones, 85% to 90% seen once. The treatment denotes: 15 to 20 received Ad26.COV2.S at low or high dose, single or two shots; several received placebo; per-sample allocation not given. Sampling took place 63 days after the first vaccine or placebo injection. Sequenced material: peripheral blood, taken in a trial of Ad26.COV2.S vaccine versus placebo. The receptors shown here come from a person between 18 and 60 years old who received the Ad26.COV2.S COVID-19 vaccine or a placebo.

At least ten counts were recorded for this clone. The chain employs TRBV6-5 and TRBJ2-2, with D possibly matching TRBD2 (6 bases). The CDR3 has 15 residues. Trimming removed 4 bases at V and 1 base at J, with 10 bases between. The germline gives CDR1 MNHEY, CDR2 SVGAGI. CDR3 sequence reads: CASSWGLRNTGELFF. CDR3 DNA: TGTGCCAGCAGTTGGGGACTTCGGAACACCGGGGAGCTGTTTTTT.

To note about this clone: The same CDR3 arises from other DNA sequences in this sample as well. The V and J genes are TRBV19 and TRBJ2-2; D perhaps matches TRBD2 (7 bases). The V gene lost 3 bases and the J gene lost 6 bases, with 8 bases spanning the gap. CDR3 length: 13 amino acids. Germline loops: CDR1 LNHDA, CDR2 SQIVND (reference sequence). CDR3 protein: CASSIGGPGELFF. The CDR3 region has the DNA TGTGCCAGTAGTATCGGGGGGCCCGGGGAGCTGTTTTTT.

The chain's CDR3 is CASSQEGSGSLREQYF. The CDR3 nucleotides read TGCGCCAGCAGCCAAGAAGGTAGCGGGTCCCTTCGGGAGCAGTACTTC. The chain combines TRBV4-3 with TRBJ2-7; 7 bases align to TRBD2. Per germline, CDR1 LGHNA and CDR2 YSLEER. The J segment lost 7 bases and the V segment lost 0 bases, leaving 12 bases of the junction unmatched. CDR3 length equals 16 residues.

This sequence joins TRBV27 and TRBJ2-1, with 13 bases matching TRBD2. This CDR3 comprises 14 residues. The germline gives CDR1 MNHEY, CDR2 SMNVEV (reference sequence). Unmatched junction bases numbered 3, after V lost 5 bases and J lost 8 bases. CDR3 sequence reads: CASSLGLAGDEQFF. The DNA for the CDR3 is TGTGCCAGCAGTCTCGGACTAGCGGGGGATGAGCAGTTCTTC.

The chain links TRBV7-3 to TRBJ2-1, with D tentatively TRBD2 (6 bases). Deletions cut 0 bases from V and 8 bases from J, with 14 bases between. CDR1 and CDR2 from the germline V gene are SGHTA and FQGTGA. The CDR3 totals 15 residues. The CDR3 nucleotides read TGTGCCAGCAGCTTAACGGCGGGACCTGCCCATGAGCAGTTCTTC. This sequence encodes CASSLTAGPAHEQFF.

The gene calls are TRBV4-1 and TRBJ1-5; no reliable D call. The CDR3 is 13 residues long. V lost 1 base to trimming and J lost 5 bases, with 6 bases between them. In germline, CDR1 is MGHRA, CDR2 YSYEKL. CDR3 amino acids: CASSQVLDQPQHF. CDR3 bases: TGCGCCAGCAGCCAAGTGTTGGATCAGCCCCAGCATTTT.

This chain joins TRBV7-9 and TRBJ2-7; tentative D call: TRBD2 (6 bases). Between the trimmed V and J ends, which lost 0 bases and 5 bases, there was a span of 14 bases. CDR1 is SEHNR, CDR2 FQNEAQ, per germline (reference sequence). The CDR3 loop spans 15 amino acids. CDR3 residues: CASSLAGGRADEQYF. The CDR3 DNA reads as TGTGCCAGCAGCTTAGCTGGAGGGCGGGCCGACGAGCAGTACTTC.

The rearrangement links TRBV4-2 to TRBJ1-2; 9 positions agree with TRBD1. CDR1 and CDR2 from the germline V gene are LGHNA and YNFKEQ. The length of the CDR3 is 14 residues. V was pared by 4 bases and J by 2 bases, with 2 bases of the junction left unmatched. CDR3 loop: CASSLTGGNYGYTF. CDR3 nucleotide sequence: TGTGCCAGCAGCCTGACAGGGGGGAACTATGGCTACACCTTC.

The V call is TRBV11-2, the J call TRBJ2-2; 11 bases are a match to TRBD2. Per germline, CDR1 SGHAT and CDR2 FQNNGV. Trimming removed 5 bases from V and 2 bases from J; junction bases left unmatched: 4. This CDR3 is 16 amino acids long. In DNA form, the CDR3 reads TGTGCCAGCAGCCTTCTAGCGGGGGGTAACACCGGGGAGCTGTTTTTT. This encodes CASSLLAGGNTGELFF. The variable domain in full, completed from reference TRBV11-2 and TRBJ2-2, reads EAGVAQSPRYKIIEKRQSVAFWCNPISGHATLYWYQQILGQGPKLLIQFQNNGVVDDSQLPKDRFSAERLKGVDSTLKIQPAKLEDSAVYLCASSLLAGGNTGELFFGEGSRLTVL.

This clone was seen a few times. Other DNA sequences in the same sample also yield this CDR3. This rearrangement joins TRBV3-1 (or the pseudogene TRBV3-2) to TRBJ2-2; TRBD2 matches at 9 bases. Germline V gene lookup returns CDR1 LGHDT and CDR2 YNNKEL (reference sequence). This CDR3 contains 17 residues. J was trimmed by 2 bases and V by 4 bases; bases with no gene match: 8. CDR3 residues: CASSPLSGTSNTGELFF. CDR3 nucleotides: TGTGCCAGCAGCCCTCTCTCCGGGACTAGCAACACCGGGGAGCTGTTTTTT.

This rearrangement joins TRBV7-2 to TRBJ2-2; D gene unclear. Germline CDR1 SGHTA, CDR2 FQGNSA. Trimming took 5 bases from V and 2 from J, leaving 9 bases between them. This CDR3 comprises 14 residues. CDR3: CASSQNVNTGELFF. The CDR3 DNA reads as TGTGCCAGCAGCCAGAATGTAAACACCGGGGAGCTGTTTTTT.

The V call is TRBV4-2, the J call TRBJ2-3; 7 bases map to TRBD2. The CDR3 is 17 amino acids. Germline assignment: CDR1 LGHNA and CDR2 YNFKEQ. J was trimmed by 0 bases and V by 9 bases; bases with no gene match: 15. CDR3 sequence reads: CARRVVREPPSTDTQYF. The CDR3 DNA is TGTGCCAGGCGGGTTGTGCGGGAGCCCCCGAGCACAGATACGCAGTATTTT.

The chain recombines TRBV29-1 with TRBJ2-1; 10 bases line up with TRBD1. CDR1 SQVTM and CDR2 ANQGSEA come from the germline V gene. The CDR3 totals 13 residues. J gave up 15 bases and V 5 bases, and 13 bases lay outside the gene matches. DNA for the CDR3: TGCAGCGTTACAAAGGGAGGACAGGGGGAAACGTTCTTC. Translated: CSVTKGGQGETFF.

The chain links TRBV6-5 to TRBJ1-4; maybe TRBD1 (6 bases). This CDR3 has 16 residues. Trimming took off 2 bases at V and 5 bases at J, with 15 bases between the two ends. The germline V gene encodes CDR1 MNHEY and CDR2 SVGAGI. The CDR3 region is CASSYDPGTLNEKLFF. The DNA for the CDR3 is TGTGCCAGCAGTTACGATCCAGGGACACTAAATGAAAAACTGTTTTTT.

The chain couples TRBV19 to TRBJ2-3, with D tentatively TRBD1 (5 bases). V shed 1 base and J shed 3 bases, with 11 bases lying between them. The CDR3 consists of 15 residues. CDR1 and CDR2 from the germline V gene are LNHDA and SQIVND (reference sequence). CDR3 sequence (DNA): TGTGCCAGTAGTATAGTGCCCTCAGGGACAGATACGCAGTATTTT. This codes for CASSIVPSGTDTQYF.

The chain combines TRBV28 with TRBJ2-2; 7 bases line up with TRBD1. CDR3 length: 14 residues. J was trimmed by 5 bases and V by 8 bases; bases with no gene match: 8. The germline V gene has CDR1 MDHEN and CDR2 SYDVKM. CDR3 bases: TGTGCCAGCGCCGAACAGGGGCCTACCGGGGAGCTGTTTTTT. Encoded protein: CASAEQGPTGELFF. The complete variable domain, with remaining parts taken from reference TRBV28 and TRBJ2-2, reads DVKVTQSSRYLVKRTGEKVFLECVQDMDHENMFWYRQDPGLGLRLIYFSYDVKMKEKGDIPEGYSVSREKKERFSLILESASTNQTSMYLCASAEQGPTGELFFGEGSRLTVL.

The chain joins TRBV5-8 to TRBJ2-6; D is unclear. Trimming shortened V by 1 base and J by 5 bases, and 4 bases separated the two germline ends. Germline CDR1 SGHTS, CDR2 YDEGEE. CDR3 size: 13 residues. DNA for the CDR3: TGTGCCAGCAGCTTGAGGTGGGCCAACGTCCTGACTTTC. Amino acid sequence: CASSLRWANVLTF.

The CDR3 reads CASSPTLETQYF. The CDR3 DNA sequence: TGTGCCAGCAGCCCGACCCTGGAGACCCAGTACTTC. The chain joins TRBV7-2 to TRBJ2-5; D gene uncertain. Germline V gene lookup returns CDR1 SGHTA and CDR2 FQGNSA. Trimming removed 5 bases from V and 5 bases from J, with 9 bases in between. This CDR3 spans 12 amino acids.

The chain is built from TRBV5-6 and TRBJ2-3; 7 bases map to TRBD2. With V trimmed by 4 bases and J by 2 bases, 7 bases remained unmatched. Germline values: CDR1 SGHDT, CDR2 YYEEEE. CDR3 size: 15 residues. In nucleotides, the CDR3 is TGTGCCAGCAGCCGTCTCGGGGGGAACACAGATACGCAGTATTTT. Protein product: CASSRLGGNTDTQYF.

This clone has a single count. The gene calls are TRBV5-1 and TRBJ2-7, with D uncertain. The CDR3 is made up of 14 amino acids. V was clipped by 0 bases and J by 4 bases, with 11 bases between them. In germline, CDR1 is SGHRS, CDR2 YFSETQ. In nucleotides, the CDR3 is TGCGCCAGCAGCTTGGCTGGCGCCAGGTACGAGCAGTACTTC. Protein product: CASSLAGARYEQYF.

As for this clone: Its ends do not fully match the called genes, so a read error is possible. DNA for the CDR3: TGTGCCAGCAGCTTGCCAGGGGAAGCGGGGGCCAACGTCCCGACTTTC. Its translation is CASSLPGEAGANVPTF. The rearrangement links TRBV5-6 to TRBJ2-6; 8 bases are shared with TRBD2. Germline V lookup: CDR1 SGHDT, CDR2 YYEEEE. The CDR3 totals 16 residues.

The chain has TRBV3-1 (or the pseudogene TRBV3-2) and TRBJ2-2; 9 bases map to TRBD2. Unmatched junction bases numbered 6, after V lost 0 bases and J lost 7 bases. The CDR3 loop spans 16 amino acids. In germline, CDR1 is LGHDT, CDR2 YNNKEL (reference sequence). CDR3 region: CASSQEVAGANGELFF. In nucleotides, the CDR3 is TGTGCCAGCAGCCAAGAGGTAGCGGGAGCGAACGGGGAGCTGTTTTTT.

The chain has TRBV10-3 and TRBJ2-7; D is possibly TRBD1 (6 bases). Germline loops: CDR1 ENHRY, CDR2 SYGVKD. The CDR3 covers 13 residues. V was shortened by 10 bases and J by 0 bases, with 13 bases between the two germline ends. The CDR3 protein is CATSDRASYEQYF. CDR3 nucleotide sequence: TGTGCCACCTCGGACAGAGCCTCCTACGAGCAGTACTTC.